This T cell receptor (beta chain) stems from a study of cytomegalovirus exposure and HLA in healthy donors. General study results and limits: Rare sequences made up most TCRs, while some public TCRs were found in many donors.

A note on this clone: Its antigen is not identified.

Primers: 60 Vbeta forward and 13 Jbeta reverse. This table comes from immunoSEQ multiplex PCR, and its TCRdb copy is limited to in-frame clones, with some not included. Among fewer than 90,000 clones listed, over 60% were seen once. The sample was PBMCs. This clonotype originated in a man younger than 40 in good health and CMV-seronegative.

This CDR3 is CAWGTKVAQTYEQYF. CDR3 nucleotide sequence: TGTGCCTGGGGAACCAAGGTAGCGCAGACCTACGAGCAGTACTTC. J is TRBJ2-7 and V is TRBV30; maybe TRBD2 (5 bases). Trimming removed 5 bases at V and 2 bases at J, with 19 bases between. Germline V gene data show CDR1 as GTSNPN and CDR2 as SVGIG (reference sequence). The CDR3 has 15 residues.